The 9 T cell receptor beta chains presented below share a single source sample, sequenced in a study of glioma-infiltrating T cells. The iRepertoire nested amplicon-rescue multiplex PCR amplified TCR alpha and beta CDR3s from RNA. TCRdb used MiXCR to reprocess the multiplex PCR reads, holding one entry per CDR3 protein. The sample consists of about 110,000 distinct CDR3 sequences, around a quarter of them appearing once. Input material: glioma tissue, nonneoplastic brain tissue, or PBMCs (not recorded which). The receptors come from a human donor with low-grade glioma or glioblastoma, undergoing nonglioma brain surgery, or in good health (not recorded which).

This clonotype showed up many times. The rearrangement uses TRBV18 and TRBJ1-1; D not certain. Germline assignment: CDR1 KGHSH and CDR2 LQKENI. The length of the CDR3 is 13 residues. V was trimmed by 7 bases and J by 4 bases, leaving 13 bases between them. This CDR3 reads CASFTWASTEAFF. The CDR3 nucleotides are TGTGCCAGCTTTACCTGGGCAAGCACTGAAGCTTTCTTT.

The table lists this clonotype with many counts. This chain uses TRBV7-3 with TRBJ2-5, with no clear D. The CDR3 totals 15 residues. V shed 0 bases and J shed 1 base, with 9 bases lying between them. Per germline, CDR1 SGHTA and CDR2 FQGTGA. CDR3 sequence reads: CASSLTGYSQETQYF. For the CDR3, the DNA is TGTGCCAGCAGCTTAACGGGGTACTCCCAAGAGACCCAGTACTTC.

This clonotype was counted many times. This rearrangement joins TRBV18 to TRBJ1-5; D perhaps matches TRBD1 (5 bases). Germline CDR1 KGHSH, CDR2 LQKENI. The V end lost 3 bases, the J end lost 7 bases, and 16 bases lay between the germline ends. The CDR3 totals 15 residues. CDR3 sequence (DNA): TGTGCCAGCTCACCCGGGACGGCAGTGGGACAGCCCCAGCATTTT. Translated, it gives CASSPGTAVGQPQHF.

This clonotype was detected many times. The V and J genes are TRBV11-2 and TRBJ1-5, with D unclear. The CDR3 is 14 amino acids. Between the trimmed V and J ends, which lost 1 base and 2 bases, there was a span of 6 bases. Germline loops: CDR1 SGHAT, CDR2 FQNNGV. The CDR3 nucleotides are TGTGCCAGCAGCTTAGCGGACGGCAATCAGCCCCAGCATTTT. It specifies CASSLADGNQPQHF. Full variable domain (remainder filled in from reference TRBV11-2 and TRBJ1-5): EAGVAQSPRYKIIEKRQSVAFWCNPISGHATLYWYQQILGQGPKLLIQFQNNGVVDDSQLPKDRFSAERLKGVDSTLKIQPAKLEDSAVYLCASSLADGNQPQHFGDGTRLSIL.

This clonotype showed up many times. This chain connects TRBV7-9 to TRBJ2-3; 9 bases map to TRBD1. Per the germline V gene, CDR1 is SEHNR and CDR2 is FQNEAQ (reference sequence). There are 16 residues in the CDR3. Unmatched junction bases numbered 7, after V lost 5 bases and J lost 1 base. The CDR3 region has the DNA TGTGCCAGCAGCGAAATCCGGGACAGGGGCACAGATACGCAGTATTTT. It yields the protein CASSEIRDRGTDTQYF.

This clonotype was picked up a small number of times. V usage is TRBV4-2 and J usage is TRBJ2-7; TRBD1 agrees at 12 bases. The CDR3 is 15 residues long. After removal of 1 base from V and 6 bases from J, the junction contained 4 bases not matched to a gene. Germline V gives CDR1 LGHNA, CDR2 YNFKEQ. CDR3: CASSQVKGQGAEQYF. The CDR3 region has the DNA TGTGCCAGCAGCCAAGTAAAGGGACAGGGGGCCGAGCAGTACTTC.

This clonotype showed up many times. This chain joins TRBV2 and TRBJ2-1; 9 bases map to TRBD2. CDR1 SNHLY and CDR2 FYNNEI come from the germline V gene. V lost 3 bases and J lost 6; bases outside the gene matches: 9. This CDR3 has 16 residues. The CDR3 loop reads CASSEAGTSFPNEQFF. The DNA of the CDR3 is TGTGCCAGCAGTGAGGCCGGGACTAGCTTCCCCAATGAGCAGTTCTTC.

This clonotype was seen just once. This could be a read error, since a much larger clone is one nucleotide away. V and J are TRBV2 and TRBJ2-1, with TRBD2 matching over 8 bases. With 6 bases clipped from V and 6 bases from J, the junction kept 13 bases outside the gene matches. Germline V gene sequence: CDR1 SNHLY, CDR2 FYNNEI. The CDR3 is 16 residues long. Written as DNA, the CDR3 is TGTGCCAGCAGGAAGGAACGGGAGGGAGGGCCCAATGAGCAGTTCTTC. It encodes CASRKEREGGPNEQFF.

This clonotype was counted many times. The chain employs TRBV6-1 and TRBJ2-5; weak D call: TRBD1 (6 bases). CDR3 size: 13 residues. The V and J ends lost 7 bases and 2 bases respectively, with 11 bases between them. From germline, CDR1 is MNHNS and CDR2 SASEGT. The CDR3 sequence: CASTPRGQETQYF. As DNA, the CDR3 is TGTGCCAGCACCCCCAGGGGACAAGAGACCCAGTACTTC.